The 24 T cell receptor beta chains given below trace back to one sample, sequenced in a study of spatial heterogeneity in lung cancer. Overall study findings and caveats: Tumors with more nonsynonymous mutations had more expanded intratumoral alpha and beta TCRs.

Time point described: sample taken at primary tumor resection. No cognate antigen is known for these TCRs. TCRdb analysed the 5' RACE reads with MiXCR anew, one entry per CDR3 protein. The profile shows some 97,000 distinct CDR3 sequences, about 4.6% of them singletons. Specimen: lung tumor tissue, collected at surgery. Receptors originate from a male donor with early-stage non-small cell lung cancer.

A note on this clonotype: Possible read error: a much larger clone is one base away. The J gene is TRBJ2-4, the V gene TRBV4-1, with 7 nucleotides matching TRBD1. Germline CDR1 is MGHRA and CDR2 is YSYEKL. The CDR3 sequence is 15 residues long. CDR3 nucleotide sequence: TGCGCCAGCAGCCCCACCGGGACAGAAAAAAACATTCAGCACTTC. Amino acid sequence: CASSPTGTEKNIQHF.

The CDR3 is CSAGGYNSPLHF. Written as DNA, the CDR3 is TGCAGTGCAGGCGGTTATAATTCACCCCTCCACTTT. The chain links TRBV20-1 to TRBJ1-6, with unresolved D. Trimming stripped 6 bases from V and 4 bases from J, with 7 bases between. The CDR3 extends over 12 amino acids. CDR1 is DFQATT and CDR2 is SNEGSKA in the germline V gene (reference sequence).

This clonotype was seen at least ten times. The chain uses TRBV12-5 and TRBJ2-1; 10 bases agree with TRBD1. The CDR3 is 15 amino acids. With V trimmed by 10 bases and J by 2 bases, 8 bases remained unmatched. CDR1 LGHNT and CDR2 FRNRAP come from the germline V gene. The CDR3 region is CATHPGTGAYNEQFF. In DNA, the CDR3 is TGTGCTACCCACCCTGGGACAGGGGCCTACAATGAGCAGTTCTTC. Drawing the rest from reference TRBV12-5 and TRBJ2-1, the complete variable domain is DARVTQTPRHKVTEMGQEVTMRCQPILGHNTVFWYRQTMMQGLELLAYFRNRAPLDDSGMPKDRFSAEMPDATLATLKIQPSEPRDSAVYFCATHPGTGAYNEQFFGPGTRLTVL.

The chain is built from TRBV29-1 and TRBJ2-3, with 11 nucleotides matching TRBD2. J lost 3 bases, V lost 6 bases, and 5 bases had no gene match. The germline gives CDR1 SQVTM, CDR2 ANQGSEA. This CDR3 comprises 14 residues. Written as DNA, the CDR3 is TGCAGCGTCGGGACTAGCGGCTTTACAGATACGCAGTATTTT. Amino acid sequence: CSVGTSGFTDTQYF.

This clonotype was counted at least ten times. The chain recombines TRBV3-1 with TRBJ2-5; 7 positions agree with TRBD1. There are 14 residues in the CDR3. Germline assignment: CDR1 LGHDT and CDR2 YNNKEL (reference sequence). The V segment lost 3 bases and the J segment 3 bases; nucleotides outside the gene matches: 4. CDR3 sequence reads: CASSHTQGKETQYF. CDR3 bases: TGTGCCAGCAGCCACACACAGGGGAAAGAGACCCAGTACTTC.

This clonotype showed up just a few times. This chain joins TRBV29-1 and TRBJ2-5, with D possibly being TRBD1 (6 bases). The V end lost 7 bases, the J end lost 2 bases, and 11 bases lay between the germline ends. The germline gives CDR1 SQVTM, CDR2 ANQGSEA. This CDR3 spans 12 amino acids. CDR3 residues: CSAGTIQETQYF. The CDR3 coding sequence is TGCAGCGCCGGGACAATACAAGAGACCCAGTACTTC.

In its sample, this clonotype was seen many times. The chain joins TRBV28 to TRBJ1-1; D not certain. The CDR3 runs to 12 residues. V lost 3 bases and J 9 bases, leaving 11 bases between the germline ends. Germline CDR1 reads MDHEN; CDR2 reads SYDVKM. The CDR3 DNA reads as TGTGCCAGCAGTTTTCCGGGTTTGAAAGCTTTCTTT. Its translation is CASSFPGLKAFF.

This clonotype was observed a few times. The rearrangement uses TRBV12-3 or TRBV12-4 and TRBJ2-2; D may be TRBD2 (6 bases). V gave up 1 base and J gave up 1 base, with 7 bases separating them. The CDR3 loop spans 15 amino acids. Here the CDR3 DNA reads TGTGCCAGCAGTTTAGGCGGGATGAACACCGGGGAGCTGTTTTTT. This translates into CASSLGGMNTGELFF.

This clonotype was counted ten times or more. The chain couples TRBV27 to TRBJ2-2; D is undetermined. Germline values: CDR1 MNHEY, CDR2 SMNVEV (reference sequence). Trimming left V 2 bases short and J 6 bases short, with 4 bases between. The CDR3 is made up of 12 amino acids. CDR3 nucleotides: TGTGCCAGCAGTTTAATTGCCGGGGAGCTGTTTTTT. Encoded protein: CASSLIAGELFF.

This clonotype has ten or more counts. V usage is TRBV4-1 and J usage is TRBJ1-4, with a tentative D call TRBD1 (5 bases). V was pared by 1 base and J by 10 bases, with 16 bases between. CDR3 length: 15 amino acids. Germline-derived CDR1 and CDR2 are MGHRA and YSYEKL. CDR3 DNA: TGCGCCAGCAGCCAAGTTGACAGTTACGAGGGAAAACTGTTTTTT. This encodes CASSQVDSYEGKLFF.

As regards this clonotype: A junction boundary mismatches the germline segment, possibly from a read error. The genes are TRBV3-1 and TRBJ2-2; TRBD2 aligns across 7 bases. This CDR3 region has 14 residues. Germline-derived CDR1 and CDR2 are LGHDT and YNNKEL (reference sequence). The CDR3 DNA sequence: TGTGCCTGCAGCCCACTAGCGAATGCCGGGGAGCTGTTTTTT. This translates into CACSPLANAGELFF.

This clonotype was seen many times. V usage is TRBV7-2 and J usage is TRBJ1-5, with D maybe TRBD1 (5 bases). The ends were cut back, 1 base at V and 1 base at J, with 11 bases in the middle. Germline CDR1 SGHTA, CDR2 FQGNSA. The CDR3 spans 16 residues. CDR3 bases: TGTGCCAGCAGCTTAGATGGGGGGGGAAGCAATCAGCCCCAGCATTTT. Its translation: CASSLDGGGSNQPQHF.

This clonotype was detected many times. The chain combines TRBV12-3 or TRBV12-4 with TRBJ2-1; tentatively, D is TRBD1 or TRBD2 (5 bases each). V shed 1 base and J shed 8 bases, with 12 bases lying between them. This CDR3 spans 14 amino acids. The chain's CDR3 is CASSLGNQGDEQFF. For the CDR3, the DNA is TGTGCCAGCAGTTTAGGGAACCAGGGAGATGAGCAGTTCTTC.

This clonotype was seen ten or more times. CDR3 nucleotides: TGCGCCAGCAGTCAATCCGATCTCAGTGGGCAGCCCCAGCATTTT. Its translation: CASSQSDLSGQPQHF. The gene calls are TRBV23-1 and TRBJ1-5, with no clear D. TRBV23-1 is classed as an ORF, of uncertain function. The length of the CDR3 is 15 residues. The V end was cut by 0 bases, the J end by 7 bases, with 13 bases between.

At least ten counts were recorded for this clonotype. The rearrangement uses TRBV6-5 and TRBJ2-3, with 8 bases identical to TRBD1. The CDR3 covers 15 residues. With 2 bases clipped from V and 2 bases from J, the junction kept 3 bases outside the gene matches. The V gene's germline CDR1 is MNHEY and CDR2 SVGAGI. CDR3 sequence: CASSYRTGPTDTQYF. The CDR3 nucleotides read TGTGCCAGCAGTTACAGGACAGGGCCCACAGATACGCAGTATTTT.

As regards this clonotype: Since a much larger clone is just one base distant, this may be a read error. The chain couples TRBV28 to TRBJ1-5; D unresolved. CDR1 MDHEN and CDR2 SYDVKM come from the germline V gene. The CDR3 runs 15 residues. For the CDR3, the DNA is TGTGCCAGCAGTTCCCCACCGGGCTACAATCAGCCCAAGCATTTT. It is translated as CASSSPPGYNQPKHF.

The rearrangement joins TRBV20-1 to TRBJ2-1; D tentatively reads TRBD1 or TRBD2 (5 bases each). CDR3 length: 12 residues. Trimming shortened V by 7 bases and J by 2 bases, and 9 bases separated the two germline ends. Germline CDR1 and CDR2: DFQATT and SNEGSKA (reference sequence). CDR3 residues: CSVGPTYNEQFF. CDR3 sequence (DNA): TGCAGTGTGGGACCCACCTACAATGAGCAGTTCTTC.

This clonotype was detected ten times or more. V is TRBV25-1 and J is TRBJ2-2; 7 nucleotides align to TRBD1. The germline gives CDR1 MGHDK, CDR2 SYGVNS. V was clipped by 5 bases and J by 6 bases; unmatched bases: 9. The CDR3 is 15 amino acids. Written as DNA, the CDR3 is TGTGCCAGCAGTAAAACAGGGGTTGCTGCCGGGGAGCTGTTTTTT. As protein: CASSKTGVAAGELFF.

The chain recombines TRBV25-1 with TRBJ2-2; D possibly matches TRBD1 or TRBD2 (5 bases each). CDR1 is MGHDK and CDR2 is SYGVNS in the germline V gene. Trimming took off 7 bases at V and 5 bases at J, with 11 bases between the two ends. The length of the CDR3 is 13 residues. The CDR3 nucleotides read TGTGCCAGCACCGGGACGAGAACCGGGGAGCTGTTTTTT. Its translation is CASTGTRTGELFF.

This clonotype was counted at least ten times. V usage is TRBV7-9 and J usage is TRBJ1-4, with TRBD1 identical over 8 bases. Looked up from germline, CDR1 is SEHNR and CDR2 is FQNEAQ (reference sequence). V gave up 5 bases and J gave up 8 bases; unmatched junction bases: 7. The CDR3 length is 14 residues. For the CDR3, the DNA is TGTGCCAGCAGCCAATCCGGGACAGGCGAAAAACTGTTTTTT. Protein: CASSQSGTGEKLFF.

Ten or more counts support this clonotype. V is TRBV5-5 and J is TRBJ1-2; no clear D gene. The V and J ends lost 4 bases and 0 bases respectively, with 10 bases between them. The CDR3 loop spans 14 amino acids. Germline CDR1 reads SGHKS; CDR2 reads YYEKEE (reference sequence). Here the CDR3 DNA reads TGTGCCAGCAGCCGCGACTTAGCTAACTATGGCTACACCTTC. This codes for CASSRDLANYGYTF.

The chain is built from TRBV27 and TRBJ2-3; 12 positions match TRBD2. This CDR3 spans 17 amino acids. Looked up from germline, CDR1 is MNHEY and CDR2 is SMNVEV (reference sequence). The J segment lost 6 bases and the V segment lost 7 bases, leaving 14 bases of the junction unmatched. DNA for the CDR3: TGTGCCAGCACCCAGACTAGCGGGAGAGGTTTGCCCGATACGCAGTATTTT. Its translation is CASTQTSGRGLPDTQYF.

This clonotype was counted at least ten times. V usage is TRBV5-6 and J usage is TRBJ2-1; 9 positions agree with TRBD2. There are 13 residues in the CDR3. Losses at the gene ends were 4 bases for V and 9 bases for J; bases not matched to a gene: 5. Germline V gene sequence: CDR1 SGHDT, CDR2 YYEEEE. The CDR3 nucleotides are TGTGCCAGCAGCGGAGGGACTAGCAGTGAGCAGTTCTTC. This sequence encodes CASSGGTSSEQFF.

This clonotype was detected many times. A junction boundary mismatches the germline segment, possibly from a read error. This chain uses TRBV6-6 with TRBJ1-2; possible D gene TRBD1, 5 bases. The CDR3 runs to 15 residues. CDR1 is MNHNY and CDR2 is SVGAGI in the germline V gene (reference sequence). CDR3 DNA sequence: TGTGCCAGCAGTAAGGATGAGACAGCTAATTATGGCTACACCTTC. Translation: CASSKDETANYGYTF.